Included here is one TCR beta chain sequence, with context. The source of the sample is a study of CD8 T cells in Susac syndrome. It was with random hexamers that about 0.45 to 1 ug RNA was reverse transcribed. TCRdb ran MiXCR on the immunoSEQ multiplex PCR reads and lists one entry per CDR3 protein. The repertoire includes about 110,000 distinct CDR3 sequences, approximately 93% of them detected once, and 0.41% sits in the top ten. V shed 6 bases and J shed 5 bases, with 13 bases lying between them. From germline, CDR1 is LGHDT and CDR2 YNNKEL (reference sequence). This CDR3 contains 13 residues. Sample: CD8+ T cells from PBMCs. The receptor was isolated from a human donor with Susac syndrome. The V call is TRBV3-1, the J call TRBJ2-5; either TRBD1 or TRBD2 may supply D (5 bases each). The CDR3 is CASSPPGPETQYF. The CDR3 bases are TGTGCCAGCAGTCCTCCGGGACCGGAGACCCAGTACTTC.